The 28 T cell receptor beta chains reported below all come from one sample, sequenced in a study of siplizumab effects on memory and regulatory T cells. Profiling relied on immunoSEQ multiplex PCR, and the TCRdb table lists in-frame clones only, not all of them. The sample yields more than 75,000 clones, roughly 95% seen once. The sample comprised naive CD4+ T cells sorted from blood. The receptors shown here come from a human donor in good health.

V and J are TRBV5-1 and TRBJ2-1; the match to TRBD2 covers 10 bases. V gave up 2 bases and J gave up 5 bases; unmatched junction bases: 4. The length of the CDR3 is 15 residues. Looked up from germline, CDR1 is SGHRS and CDR2 is YFSETQ. The CDR3 DNA sequence: TGCGCCAGCAGCTTCGTAGCGGGGGGAAACAATGAGCAGTTCTTC. Translated, it gives CASSFVAGGNNEQFF. The full variable domain, in which reference TRBV5-1 and TRBJ2-1 provide the parts outside the CDR3, is KAGVTQTPRYLIKTRGQQVTLSCSPISGHRSVSWYQQTPGQGLQFLFEYFSETQRNKGNFPGRFSGRQFSNSRSEMNVSTLELGDSALYLCASSFVAGGNNEQFFGPGTRLTVL.

J is TRBJ2-3 and V is TRBV7-9; 7 nucleotides line up with TRBD1. The ends lost 1 base at V and 2 bases at J; junction bases unmatched: 6. The germline V gene encodes CDR1 SEHNR and CDR2 FQNEAQ (reference sequence). The CDR3 runs 16 residues. This CDR3 reads CASSLGGTEITDTQYF. The CDR3 DNA reads TGTGCCAGCAGCTTAGGAGGGACAGAGATCACAGATACGCAGTATTTT.

The V call is TRBV25-1, the J call TRBJ2-5; D is possibly TRBD2 (6 bases). Germline-derived CDR1 and CDR2 are MGHDK and SYGVNS. V was pared by 4 bases and J by 1 base, with 10 bases between. CDR3 length equals 14 residues. Here the CDR3 reads CASSVGTPQETQYF. The CDR3 region has the DNA TGTGCCAGCAGTGTCGGGACTCCCCAAGAGACCCAGTACTTC.

The chain recombines TRBV6-5 with TRBJ1-4, with 11 nucleotides matching TRBD1. The germline gives CDR1 MNHEY, CDR2 SVGAGI. After removal of 8 bases from V and 6 bases from J, the junction contained 5 bases not matched to a gene. The CDR3 is 14 amino acids. CDR3 DNA sequence: TGTGCCAGCCGGACAGGGGGCGCAGATGAAAAACTGTTTTTT. It yields the protein CASRTGGADEKLFF.

The gene calls are TRBV5-1 and TRBJ2-1; tentative D call: TRBD1 (6 bases). V was trimmed by 3 bases and J by 2 bases, leaving 18 bases between them. Germline CDR1 and CDR2: SGHRS and YFSETQ. This CDR3 is 17 amino acids long. The CDR3 DNA reads as TGCGCCAGCAGCTCGTCTACGGGGACACTTACCTACAATGAGCAGTTCTTC. As protein: CASSSSTGTLTYNEQFF.

The V call is TRBV10-3, the J call TRBJ1-6, with TRBD1 as a possible D gene (6 bases). V was trimmed by 2 bases and J by 7 bases, leaving 9 bases between them. The CDR3 spans 14 residues. CDR1 ENHRY and CDR2 SYGVKD come from the germline V gene. The CDR3 loop reads CAISETGMNSPLHF. The CDR3 DNA reads TGTGCCATCAGTGAGACAGGGATGAATTCACCCCTCCACTTT.

The J gene is TRBJ2-7, the V gene TRBV29-1; the match to TRBD1 covers 7 bases. The V gene end was trimmed by 7 bases and the J gene end by 9 bases; junction bases not matched to a gene: 15. The germline gives CDR1 SQVTM, CDR2 ANQGSEA. The CDR3 length is 13 residues. In nucleotides, the CDR3 is TGCAGCGCTAGCTTCGCGACGCCAGGGGGGCAGTACTTC. As protein: CSASFATPGGQYF.

The rearrangement joins TRBV11-2 to TRBJ2-3, with D possibly being TRBD2 (5 bases). CDR1 and CDR2 from the germline V gene are SGHAT and FQNNGV. This CDR3 has 15 amino acids. Trimming cost V 1 base and J 2 bases, with 10 bases left between them. The CDR3 nucleotides are TGTGCCAGCAGCTTAGGACGGGGAACCACAGATACGCAGTATTTT. Its protein product is CASSLGRGTTDTQYF.

This clone was seen only a few times. The J gene is TRBJ1-6, the V gene TRBV7-9; unclear D gene. The CDR3 consists of 18 residues. Trimming left V 5 bases short and J 7 bases short, with 24 bases between. CDR1 and CDR2 from the germline V gene are SEHNR and FQNEAQ (reference sequence). The chain's CDR3 is CASSQRGHDDPQNSPLHF. The DNA for the CDR3 is TGTGCCAGCAGCCAACGAGGTCACGACGACCCGCAGAATTCACCCCTCCACTTT. Supplemented by reference TRBV7-9 and TRBJ1-6, the full variable domain reads DTGVSQNPRHKITKRGQNVTFRCDPISEHNRLYWYRQTLGQGPEFLTYFQNEAQLEKSRLLSDRFSAERPKGSFSTLEIQRTEQGDSAMYLCASSQRGHDDPQNSPLHFGNGTRLTVT.

V usage is TRBV27 and J usage is TRBJ2-3; D is perhaps TRBD1 (5 bases). Germline CDR1 MNHEY, CDR2 SMNVEV (reference sequence). V lost 8 bases to trimming and J lost 2 bases, with 11 bases between them. The length of the CDR3 is 13 residues. The CDR3 nucleotides read TGTGCCAGCCGGACACCTAACACAGATACGCAGTATTTT. Translating it yields CASRTPNTDTQYF.

The chain employs TRBV7-9 and TRBJ1-3; a possible D gene is TRBD1 (5 bases). Germline CDR1 reads SEHNR; CDR2 reads FQNEAQ (reference sequence). V lost 5 bases and J lost 9, with 8 bases in between. The CDR3 loop spans 11 amino acids. The CDR3 DNA reads TGTGCCAGCAGCGGACATGCCACCATATATTTT. Protein product: CASSGHATIYF. Looking up the rest from reference TRBV7-9 and TRBJ1-3 gives the full variable domain: DTGVSQNPRHKITKRGQNVTFRCDPISEHNRLYWYRQTLGQGPEFLTYFQNEAQLEKSRLLSDRFSAERPKGSFSTLEIQRTEQGDSAMYLCASSGHATIYFGEGSWLTVV.

With regard to this clone: The sample contains more than one DNA sequence encoding this CDR3. The J gene is TRBJ1-1, the V gene TRBV18; unclear D gene. The CDR3 contains 13 residues. CDR1 is KGHSH, CDR2 LQKENI, per germline. With 3 bases removed from V and 0 bases from J, the gap between germline ends came to 5 bases. CDR3 amino acids: CASSPGMNTEAFF. The DNA for the CDR3 is TGTGCCAGCTCACCCGGGATGAACACTGAAGCTTTCTTT.

J is TRBJ2-1 and V is TRBV5-1; TRBD1 matches 8 bases. Germline values: CDR1 SGHRS, CDR2 YFSETQ. CDR3 length: 17 amino acids. The trim removed 4 bases at V and 1 base at J, leaving 10 bases unmatched. The CDR3 protein is CASSILQGGVSYNEQFF. DNA of the CDR3: TGCGCCAGCAGCATCCTACAGGGGGGAGTATCCTACAATGAGCAGTTCTTC.

The chain couples TRBV6-1 to TRBJ1-3, with D tentatively TRBD1 (5 bases). Looked up from germline, CDR1 is MNHNS and CDR2 is SASEGT. V was shortened by 4 bases and J by 0 bases, with 16 bases between the two germline ends. The CDR3 is made up of 17 amino acids. The CDR3 coding sequence is TGTGCCAGCAGTGTCGAGGGGTACTCACTCTCTGGAAACACCATATATTTT. Protein sequence: CASSVEGYSLSGNTIYF.

The V and J genes are TRBV7-2 and TRBJ1-3; 8 bases line up with TRBD1. In germline, CDR1 is SGHTA, CDR2 FQGNSA. The V segment lost 5 bases and the J segment 0 bases; nucleotides outside the gene matches: 9. The CDR3 runs to 17 residues. CDR3 bases: TGTGCCAGCAGCCCCTGGACAGGGCCGTCCTCTGGAAACACCATATATTTT. It is translated as CASSPWTGPSSGNTIYF.

The chain combines TRBV7-8 with TRBJ2-7; 8 bases line up with TRBD2. This CDR3 has 12 residues. Trimming removed 6 bases from V and 7 bases from J; junction bases left unmatched: 5. From germline, CDR1 is SGHVS and CDR2 FQNEAQ. CDR3 nucleotides: TGTGCCAGCAGTCTCGGGAGGGTGGAGCAGTACTTC. It yields the protein CASSLGRVEQYF.

The chain joins TRBV5-1 to TRBJ2-7; D is perhaps TRBD1 (7 bases). The CDR3 sequence is 16 residues long. CDR1 is SGHRS, CDR2 YFSETQ, per germline. V lost 2 bases to trimming and J lost 4 bases, with 19 bases between them. CDR3: CASSLGGTVLVYEQYF. The CDR3 DNA is TGCGCCAGCAGCTTAGGGGGGACAGTCCTTGTATACGAGCAGTACTTC.

This rearrangement joins TRBV6-5 to TRBJ1-4; no firm D call. Germline CDR1 MNHEY, CDR2 SVGAGI. V lost 6 bases and J 0 bases, leaving 8 bases between the germline ends. This CDR3 spans 14 amino acids. The CDR3 coding sequence is TGTGCCAGCAGGGATTGGTCAACTAATGAAAAACTGTTTTTT. Its translation: CASRDWSTNEKLFF.

The rearrangement joins TRBV12-5 to TRBJ2-7, with D perhaps matching TRBD1 (5 bases). This CDR3 is 12 amino acids long. The germline gives CDR1 LGHNT, CDR2 FRNRAP. Trimming cost V 7 bases and J 2 bases, with 9 bases left between them. This CDR3 is CASVGATYEQYF. Written as DNA, the CDR3 is TGTGCTAGTGTAGGGGCAACCTACGAGCAGTACTTC.

This sequence joins TRBV12-5 and TRBJ1-2; the D is unclear. V was clipped by 0 bases and J by 8 bases, with 13 bases between them. The CDR3 has 14 amino acids. Germline assignment: CDR1 LGHNT and CDR2 FRNRAP. In DNA, the CDR3 is TGTGCTAGTGGTTTGGTAACCCAGGAGGCGGGCTACACCTTC. It yields the protein CASGLVTQEAGYTF.

The chain uses TRBV7-3 and TRBJ1-1; 8 nucleotides agree with TRBD1. The CDR3 is 17 amino acids. Trimming cost V 1 base and J 0 bases; bases outside gene matches: 7. The germline V gene encodes CDR1 SGHTA and CDR2 FQGTGA. The CDR3: CASSLMGVGQVNTEAFF. In nucleotides, the CDR3 is TGTGCCAGCAGCTTAATGGGGGTGGGACAGGTGAACACTGAAGCTTTCTTT.

V and J are TRBV6-4 and TRBJ1-1; maybe TRBD1 (6 bases). This CDR3 has 13 amino acids. Germline CDR1 reads MRHNA; CDR2 reads SNTAGT. Deletions cut 2 bases from V and 4 bases from J, with 8 bases between. CDR3 coding DNA: TGTGCCAGCAGTGACCAACAGGGCACTGAAGCTTTCTTT. This gives the protein CASSDQQGTEAFF.

The CDR3 loop is CASSTAENTEAFF. The CDR3 DNA follows: TGTGCCAGCAGTACCGCCGAGAACACTGAAGCTTTCTTT. This rearrangement joins TRBV27 to TRBJ1-1; D is ambiguous. This CDR3 comprises 13 residues. Looked up from germline, CDR1 is MNHEY and CDR2 is SMNVEV (reference sequence). The ends were cut back, 5 bases at V and 1 base at J, with 8 bases in the middle.

The chain links TRBV6-1 to TRBJ2-5, with 13 bases aligning to TRBD2. Germline values: CDR1 MNHNS, CDR2 SASEGT. The V gene end was trimmed by 2 bases and the J gene end by 5 bases; junction bases not matched to a gene: 8. This CDR3 has 17 residues. The CDR3 region is CASSERGLAGVGETQYF. The CDR3 coding sequence is TGTGCCAGCAGTGAACGCGGACTAGCGGGGGTCGGGGAGACCCAGTACTTC.

The chain couples TRBV6-4 to TRBJ2-1, with 9 bases fitting TRBD2. Germline V gene data show CDR1 as MRHNA and CDR2 as SNTAGT. V lost 1 base, J lost 4 bases, and 2 bases stayed unmatched. The CDR3 runs 15 residues. The CDR3 nucleotides are TGTGCCAGCAGTGACTTAGCGGGGGCTTACAATGAGCAGTTCTTC. Translated, it gives CASSDLAGAYNEQFF.

The chain couples TRBV19 to TRBJ2-7, with 9 bases aligning to TRBD1. The CDR3 is 14 residues long. Per germline, CDR1 LNHDA and CDR2 SQIVND (reference sequence). Losses at the gene ends were 6 bases for V and 1 base for J; bases not matched to a gene: 4. The CDR3: CASSAGTGSYEQYF. Here the CDR3 DNA reads TGTGCCAGTAGCGCCGGGACAGGGTCCTACGAGCAGTACTTC.

The rearrangement uses TRBV11-2 and TRBJ2-6; no definite D call. Trimming left V 6 bases short and J 1 base short, with 4 bases between. Germline-derived CDR1 and CDR2 are SGHAT and FQNNGV. The CDR3 is 13 residues long. CDR3 region: CASRPSGANVLTF. The CDR3 nucleotides are TGTGCCAGCAGGCCATCTGGGGCCAACGTCCTGACTTTC.

CDR3 DNA: TGTGCCAGCAGGGCTACAACTAATGAAAAACTGTTTTTT. Its protein product is CASRATTNEKLFF. This rearrangement joins TRBV6-1 to TRBJ1-4; D remains unclear. The CDR3 consists of 13 residues. Trimming took off 6 bases at V and 0 bases at J, with 5 bases between the two ends. Germline V gene sequence: CDR1 MNHNS, CDR2 SASEGT.